Each of the 16 T cell receptor beta chains below was sequenced from the same sample in a study of T cells in localized non-small cell lung cancer. Generated by immunoSEQ multiplex PCR, the TCRdb table keeps only in-frame clones and is missing some. The repertoire holds some 130,000 clones, with about 89% as singletons. Specimen: peripheral blood, collected before any cancer treatment. These receptors all come from a female donor of 60 years or more with stage I lung adenocarcinoma.

The gene calls are TRBV5-4 and TRBJ2-1; 9 positions match TRBD1. CDR1 is SGHNT, CDR2 YYREEE, per germline (reference sequence). The CDR3 loop spans 16 amino acids. The ends lost 3 bases at V and 5 bases at J; junction bases unmatched: 9. In nucleotides, the CDR3 is TGTGCCAGCAGCTCTAAGACAGGGGGTAGGGACAATGAGCAGTTCTTC. Encoded protein: CASSSKTGGRDNEQFF. Based on the CDR3 plus reference TRBV5-4 and TRBJ2-1, the full variable domain is ETGVTQSPTHLIKTRGQQVTLRCSSQSGHNTVSWYQQALGQGPQFIFQYYREEENGRGNFPPRFSGLQFPNYSSELNVNALELDDSALYLCASSSKTGGRDNEQFFGPGTRLTVL.

This chain links TRBV7-3 with TRBJ2-7; 15 positions agree with TRBD2. With 3 bases clipped from V and 4 bases from J, the junction kept 7 bases outside the gene matches. This CDR3 has 17 amino acids. Looked up from germline, CDR1 is SGHTA and CDR2 is FQGTGA. CDR3 bases: TGTGCCAGCAGCTTGACCGGGACTAGCGGGAGGAAGTACGAGCAGTACTTC. As protein: CASSLTGTSGRKYEQYF.

The gene calls are TRBV7-2 and TRBJ1-2, with no clear D. The CDR3 is 14 amino acids. Trimming left V 2 bases short and J 7 bases short, with 14 bases between. Germline V gives CDR1 SGHTA, CDR2 FQGNSA. CDR3 DNA sequence: TGTGCCAGCAGCTTACGCAGTGAAGTGTCTGGCTACACCTTC. It is translated as CASSLRSEVSGYTF.

This clone occurred once. This sequence joins TRBV5-1 and TRBJ2-1, with 12 bases matching TRBD2. This CDR3 spans 15 amino acids. Germline V gene sequence: CDR1 SGHRS, CDR2 YFSETQ. V dropped 3 bases and J dropped 5; count of bases not matched to a gene: 3. CDR3 nucleotide sequence: TGCGCCAGCAGCTGGGGACTAGCGGGCGACAATGAGCAGTTCTTC. It specifies CASSWGLAGDNEQFF.

This clone was counted a few times. V usage is TRBV4-1 and J usage is TRBJ2-7, with 7 bases fitting TRBD2. V shed 1 base, J shed 4 bases, and the junction held 10 bases outside the gene matches. The CDR3 consists of 16 residues. Germline loops: CDR1 MGHRA, CDR2 YSYEKL. CDR3 region: CASSQGTGRTIYEQYF. CDR3 bases: TGCGCCAGCAGCCAAGGAACCGGGAGGACCATATACGAGCAGTACTTC.

The V gene is TRBV29-1, the J gene TRBJ1-1, with D hard to call. The V end lost 7 bases, the J end lost 1 base, and 10 bases lay between the germline ends. The CDR3 is 12 residues long. The germline V gene has CDR1 SQVTM and CDR2 ANQGSEA. The chain's CDR3 is CSAASSNTEAFF. As DNA, the CDR3 is TGCAGCGCGGCCTCATCGAACACTGAAGCTTTCTTT.

This chain connects TRBV4-2 to TRBJ2-2, with 7 bases identical to TRBD1. The ends lost 4 bases at V and 3 bases at J; junction bases unmatched: 5. Germline CDR1 LGHNA, CDR2 YNFKEQ. The CDR3 is 15 amino acids. The CDR3 coding sequence is TGTGCCAGCAGCCCGTTGACAGGGCACACCGGGGAGCTGTTTTTT. It yields the protein CASSPLTGHTGELFF.

The chain is built from TRBV27 and TRBJ2-2; TRBD2 is a possible D gene (6 bases). With 5 bases removed from V and 2 bases from J, the gap between germline ends came to 15 bases. The CDR3 is 16 amino acids. Germline assignment: CDR1 MNHEY and CDR2 SMNVEV (reference sequence). The CDR3 region is CASSPPGTRNTGELFF. The CDR3 DNA follows: TGTGCCAGCAGTCCCCCCGGGACTCGAAACACCGGGGAGCTGTTTTTT.

The chain combines TRBV5-1 with TRBJ2-4, with 7 positions matching TRBD1. Germline CDR1 and CDR2: SGHRS and YFSETQ. Trimming removed 0 bases from V and 9 bases from J; junction bases left unmatched: 6. This CDR3 comprises 14 residues. CDR3 sequence: CASSLESRGSIQYF. In DNA form, the CDR3 reads TGCGCCAGCAGCTTGGAATCCAGGGGGAGCATTCAGTACTTC. Full variable domain (missing parts from reference TRBV5-1 and TRBJ2-4): KAGVTQTPRYLIKTRGQQVTLSCSPISGHRSVSWYQQTPGQGLQFLFEYFSETQRNKGNFPGRFSGRQFSNSRSEMNVSTLELGDSALYLCASSLESRGSIQYFGAGTRLSVL.

This clone has only one observation. V usage is TRBV29-1 and J usage is TRBJ1-5; D not certain. The CDR3 totals 15 residues. Germline lookup yields CDR1 SQVTM and CDR2 ANQGSEA. V lost 5 bases, J lost 0 bases, and 14 bases lay in between. CDR3 bases: TGCAGCGTTCCGGGCACTTCGGGTAGCAATCAGCCCCAGCATTTT. Translated: CSVPGTSGSNQPQHF.

The chain couples TRBV19 to TRBJ2-7; D gene uncertain. Deletions cut 3 bases from V and 3 bases from J, with 12 bases between. In germline, CDR1 is LNHDA, CDR2 SQIVND (reference sequence). The CDR3 is made up of 14 amino acids. CDR3 DNA: TGTGCCAGTAGTATTTTAGCTGAGAACTACGAGCAGTACTTC. This codes for CASSILAENYEQYF.

The rearrangement uses TRBV6-1 and TRBJ2-6; D call uncertain. The CDR3 is made up of 14 amino acids. V lost 4 bases and J lost 2, with 6 bases in between. The V gene's germline CDR1 is MNHNS and CDR2 SASEGT. The CDR3 DNA reads TGTGCCAGCAGTGCCTTGGCTGGGGCCAACGTCCTGACTTTC. Its translation: CASSALAGANVLTF.

The rearrangement joins TRBV5-4 to TRBJ2-1; D is undetermined. The CDR3 has 14 residues. CDR1 is SGHNT, CDR2 YYREEE, per germline (reference sequence). V dropped 4 bases and J dropped 0 bases, with 8 bases sitting between them. CDR3 nucleotide sequence: TGTGCCAGCAGCGCCGCAGTCTCCTACAATGAGCAGTTCTTC. This encodes CASSAAVSYNEQFF.

The chain uses TRBV4-1 and TRBJ2-7, with 14 bases fitting TRBD2. The CDR3 spans 16 residues. CDR1 is MGHRA, CDR2 YSYEKL, per germline. The junction had 5 bases not matched to a gene; V was cut back by 4 bases and J by 3 bases. The CDR3 nucleotides are TGCGCCAGCAGCCCGGGACTAGCGGGAGTTGTCTACGAGCAGTACTTC. This codes for CASSPGLAGVVYEQYF.

This chain joins TRBV6-5 and TRBJ2-2; no firm D call. CDR1 and CDR2 (germline): MNHEY, SVGAGI. V was clipped by 6 bases and J by 1 base, with 12 bases between them. The CDR3 is 15 amino acids. This CDR3 is CASSFNWRNTGELFF. The CDR3, as DNA: TGTGCCAGCAGCTTTAACTGGAGGAACACCGGGGAGCTGTTTTTT.

CDR3 nucleotides: TGTGCCAGTAGTATAGCCGGGGTCAACACCTATGGCTACACCTTC. Protein product: CASSIAGVNTYGYTF. The J gene is TRBJ1-2, the V gene TRBV19; no clear D. Germline V CDR1 and CDR2: LNHDA, SQIVND (reference sequence). The CDR3 sequence is 15 residues long. Trimming took off 1 base at V and 4 bases at J, with 13 bases between the two ends.